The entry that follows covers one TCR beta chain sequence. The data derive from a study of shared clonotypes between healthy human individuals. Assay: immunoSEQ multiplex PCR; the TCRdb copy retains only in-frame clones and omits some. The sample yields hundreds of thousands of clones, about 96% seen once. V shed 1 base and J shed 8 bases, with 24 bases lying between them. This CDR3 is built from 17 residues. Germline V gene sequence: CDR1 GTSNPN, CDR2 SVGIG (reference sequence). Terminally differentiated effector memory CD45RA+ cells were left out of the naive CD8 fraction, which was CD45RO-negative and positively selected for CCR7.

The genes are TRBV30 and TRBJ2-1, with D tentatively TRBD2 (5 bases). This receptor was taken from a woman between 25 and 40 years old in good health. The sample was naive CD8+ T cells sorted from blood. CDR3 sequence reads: CAWSGRGFGVGFDEQFF. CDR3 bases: TGTGCCTGGAGTGGTCGGGGTTTCGGTGTGGGCTTCGATGAGCAGTTCTTC.